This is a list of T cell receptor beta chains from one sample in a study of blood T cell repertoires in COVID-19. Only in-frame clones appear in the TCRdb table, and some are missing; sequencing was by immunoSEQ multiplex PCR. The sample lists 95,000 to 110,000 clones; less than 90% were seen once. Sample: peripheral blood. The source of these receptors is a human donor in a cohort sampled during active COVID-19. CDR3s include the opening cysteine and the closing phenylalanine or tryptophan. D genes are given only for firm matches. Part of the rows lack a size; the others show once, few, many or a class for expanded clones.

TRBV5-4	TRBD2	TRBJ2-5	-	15	CASSPGLAGEETQYF	TGTGCCAGCAGCCCCGGACTAGCGGGAGAAGAGACCCAGTACTTC
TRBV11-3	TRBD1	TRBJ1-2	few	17	CASSPADRGMANYGYTF	TGTGCCAGCAGCCCAGCGGACAGGGGGATGGCTAACTATGGCTACACCTTC
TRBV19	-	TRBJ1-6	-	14	CASSISGGGSPLHF	TGTGCCAGTAGTATTTCTGGGGGCGGCTCACCCCTCCACTTT
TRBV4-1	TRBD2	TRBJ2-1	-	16	CASSQLGLAGLDEQFF	TGCGCCAGCAGCCAACTCGGACTAGCGGGGTTGGATGAGCAGTTCTTC
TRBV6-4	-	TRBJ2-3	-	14	CASREQPSTDTQYF	TGTGCCAGCAGAGAACAACCTAGCACAGATACGCAGTATTTT
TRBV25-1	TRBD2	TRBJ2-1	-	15	CASSASGGLYNEQFF	TGTGCCAGCAGTGCTAGCGGGGGCCTGTACAATGAGCAGTTCTTC
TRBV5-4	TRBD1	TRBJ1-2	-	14	CASRPDRANYGYTF	TGTGCCAGCAGGCCGGACAGGGCGAACTATGGCTACACCTTC
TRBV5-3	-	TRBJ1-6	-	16	CARSLMDRAKGSPLHF	TGTGCCAGAAGCTTGATGGACAGAGCCAAAGGCTCACCCCTCCACTTT
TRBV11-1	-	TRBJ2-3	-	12	CASSQGFRGQYF	TGTGCCAGCAGCCAGGGGTTCCGGGGGCAGTATTTT
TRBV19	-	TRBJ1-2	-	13	CASSIDPRGGYTF	TGTGCCAGTAGTATAGACCCCCGCGGGGGCTACACCTTC
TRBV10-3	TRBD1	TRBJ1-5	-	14	CAISVNRGDQPQHF	TGTGCCATCAGTGTAAACAGGGGGGATCAGCCCCAGCATTTT
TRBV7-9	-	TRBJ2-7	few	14	CASSKGSRSYEQYF	TGTGCCAGCAGCAAAGGAAGTCGGTCCTACGAGCAGTACTTC
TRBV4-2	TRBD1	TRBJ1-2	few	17	CASSPRGVAGGFNGYTF	TGTGCCAGCAGCCCGCGCGGGGTGGCAGGGGGGTTCAATGGCTACACCTTC
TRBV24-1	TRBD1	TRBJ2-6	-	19	CATSDWTGTGFSGANVLTF	TGTGCCACCAGTGATTGGACCGGGACAGGGTTCTCTGGGGCCAACGTCCTGACTTTC
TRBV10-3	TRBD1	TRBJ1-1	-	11	CAISDGQGVVF	TGTGCCATCAGTGACGGACAGGGCGTAGTCTTT
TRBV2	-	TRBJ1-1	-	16	CASNQDRLLRNTEAFF	TGTGCCAGCAATCAGGACAGACTACTTCGCAACACTGAAGCTTTCTTT
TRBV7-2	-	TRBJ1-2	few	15	CASTPGEGHVDGYTF	TGTGCCAGCACCCCGGGAGAGGGGCATGTGGATGGCTACACCTTC
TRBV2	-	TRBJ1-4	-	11	CASGEAEKLFF	TGTGCCAGCGGAGAGGCAGAAAAACTGTTTTTT
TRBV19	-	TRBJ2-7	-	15	CASSIRRDGVYEQYF	TGTGCCAGTAGTATCCGGCGGGACGGAGTCTACGAGCAGTACTTC
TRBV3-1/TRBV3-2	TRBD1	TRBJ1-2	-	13	CATTTGERYGYTF	TGTGCCACCACGACAGGGGAGCGCTATGGCTACACCTTC
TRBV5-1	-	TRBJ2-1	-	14	CASSTTSNNNEQFF	TGCGCCAGCAGCACCACTAGTAATAACAATGAGCAGTTCTTC
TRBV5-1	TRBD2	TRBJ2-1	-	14	CASSFGGGAYEQFF	TGCGCCAGCAGCTTTGGCGGGGGGGCCTATGAGCAGTTCTTC
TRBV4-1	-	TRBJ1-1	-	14	CASSAGHLNTEAFF	TGCGCCAGCAGCGCCGGACACTTGAACACTGAAGCTTTCTTT
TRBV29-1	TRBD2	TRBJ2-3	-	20	CSVEHIGLAGVEPNTDTQYF	TGCAGCGTTGAGCATATCGGACTAGCGGGAGTGGAGCCTAACACAGATACGCAGTATTTT
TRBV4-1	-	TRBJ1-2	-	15	CASSVPGSTNYGYTF	TGCGCCAGCAGCGTTCCGGGGTCCACTAACTATGGCTACACCTTC
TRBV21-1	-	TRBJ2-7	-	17	CASSKRGPPGFPREQYF	TGTGCCAGCAGCAAAAGAGGCCCCCCCGGGTTCCCGCGCGAGCAGTACTTC
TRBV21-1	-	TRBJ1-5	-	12	CASDRGDQPQHF	TGTGCCAGCGACAGGGGAGATCAGCCCCAGCATTTT
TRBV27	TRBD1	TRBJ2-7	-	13	CASRLTGAYEQYF	TGTGCCAGCAGATTAACAGGGGCATACGAGCAGTACTTC
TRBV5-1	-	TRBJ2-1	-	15	CASSFQLGAYNEQFF	TGCGCCAGCAGCTTCCAATTGGGGGCGTACAATGAGCAGTTCTTC
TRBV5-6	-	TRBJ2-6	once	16	CASSFETVSGANVLTF	TGTGCCAGCAGCTTTGAAACGGTCTCTGGGGCCAACGTCCTGACTTTC
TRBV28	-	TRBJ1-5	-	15	CASSLRTWSMFAQHF	TGTGCCAGCAGTTTAAGGACATGGAGCATGTTTGCCCAGCATTTT
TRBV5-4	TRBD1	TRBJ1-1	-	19	CASSLDRGTGGPKPTEAFF	TGTGCCAGCAGCTTGGATAGGGGGACAGGGGGGCCTAAGCCCACTGAAGCTTTCTTT
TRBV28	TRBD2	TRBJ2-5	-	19	CASSSDPGTSGVYQETQYF	TGTGCCAGCAGTTCTGACCCCGGGACTAGCGGTGTGTACCAAGAGACCCAGTACTTC
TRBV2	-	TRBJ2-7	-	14	CASSLGSHRVEQYF	TGTGCCAGCAGCCTGGGTTCCCACAGGGTCGAGCAGTACTTC
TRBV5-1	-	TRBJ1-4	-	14	CASSLGTVNEKLFF	TGCGCCAGCAGCTTGGGGACAGTTAATGAAAAACTGTTTTTT
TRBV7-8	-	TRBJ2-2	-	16	CASSLLDIPNTGELFF	TGTGCCAGCAGCTTATTAGACATTCCGAACACCGGGGAGCTGTTTTTT
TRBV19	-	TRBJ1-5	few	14	CASFEGDSNQPQHF	TGTGCCAGTTTTGAGGGGGATAGCAATCAGCCCCAGCATTTT
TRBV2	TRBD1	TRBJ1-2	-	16	CASSEEGTARFYGYTF	TGTGCCAGCAGTGAAGAAGGGACAGCCCGTTTCTATGGCTACACCTTC
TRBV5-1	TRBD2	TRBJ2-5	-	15	CASSLSGGPRETQYF	TGCGCCAGCAGCTTGAGCGGGGGCCCCAGGGAGACCCAGTACTTC
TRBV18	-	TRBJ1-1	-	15	CASSPGRGWDTEAFF	TGTGCCAGCTCTCCCGGGCGGGGCTGGGACACTGAAGCTTTCTTT